This T cell receptor (beta chain) was captured in a study of cytomegalovirus exposure and HLA in healthy donors. Germline CDR1 WNHNN, CDR2 SYGVQD (reference sequence). The CDR3 is made up of 13 amino acids. J gave up 7 bases and V 6 bases, and 5 bases lay outside the gene matches. PCR involved 60 Vbeta and 13 Jbeta primers. The repertoire was sequenced with immunoSEQ multiplex PCR; TCRdb's copy has only in-frame clones and lacks some. The sample has about 130,000 clones; the top ten hold 2%. Overall study results and limits: CMV serostatus was the only recorded immune exposure for donors. The listing of fewer than 200 TCR beta chains classed them as cytomegalovirus-associated.

As regards this clone: Antigen: not known.

The V gene is TRBV10-1, the J gene TRBJ1-2, with TRBD1 matching 10 bases. The sequenced sample consisted of PBMCs. The source of this sequence is a woman aged 55-69 years in good health and CMV-seronegative. In nucleotides, the CDR3 is TGCGCCAGCAGCGCCGGGACAGGGGTTGGCTACACCTTC. This codes for CASSAGTGVGYTF.